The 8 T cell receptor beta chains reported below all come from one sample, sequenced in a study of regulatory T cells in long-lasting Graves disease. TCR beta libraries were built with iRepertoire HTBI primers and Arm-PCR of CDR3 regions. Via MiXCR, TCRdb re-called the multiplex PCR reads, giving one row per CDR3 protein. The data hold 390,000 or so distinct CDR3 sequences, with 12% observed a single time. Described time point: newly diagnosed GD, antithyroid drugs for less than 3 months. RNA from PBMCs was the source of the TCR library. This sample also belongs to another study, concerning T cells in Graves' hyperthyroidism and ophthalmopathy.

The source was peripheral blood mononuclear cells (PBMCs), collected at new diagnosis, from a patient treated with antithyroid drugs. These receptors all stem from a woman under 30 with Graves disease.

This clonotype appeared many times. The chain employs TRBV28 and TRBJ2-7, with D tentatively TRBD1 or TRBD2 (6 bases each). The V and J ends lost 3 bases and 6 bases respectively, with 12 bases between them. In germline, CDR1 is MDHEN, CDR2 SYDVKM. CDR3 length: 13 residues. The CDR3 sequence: CASSFLGGREQYF. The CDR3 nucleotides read TGTGCCAGCAGTTTTTTGGGGGGCCGCGAGCAGTACTTC.

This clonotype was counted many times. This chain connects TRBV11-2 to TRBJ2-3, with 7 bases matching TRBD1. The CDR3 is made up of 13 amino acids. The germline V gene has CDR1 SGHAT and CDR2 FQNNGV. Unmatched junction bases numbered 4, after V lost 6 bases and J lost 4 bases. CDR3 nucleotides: TGTGCCAGCAGACCGACAGGGTCAGATACGCAGTATTTT. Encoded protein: CASRPTGSDTQYF. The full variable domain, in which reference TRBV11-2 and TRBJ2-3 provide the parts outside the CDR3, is EAGVAQSPRYKIIEKRQSVAFWCNPISGHATLYWYQQILGQGPKLLIQFQNNGVVDDSQLPKDRFSAERLKGVDSTLKIQPAKLEDSAVYLCASRPTGSDTQYFGPGTRLTVL.

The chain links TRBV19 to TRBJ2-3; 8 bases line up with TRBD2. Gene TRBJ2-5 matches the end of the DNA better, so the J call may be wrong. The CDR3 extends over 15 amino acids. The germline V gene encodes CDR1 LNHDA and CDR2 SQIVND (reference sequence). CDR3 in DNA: TGTGCCAGTAGTATCGGGACTAGTTTAGGGGAGACCCAGTACTTC. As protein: CASSIGTSLGETQYF.

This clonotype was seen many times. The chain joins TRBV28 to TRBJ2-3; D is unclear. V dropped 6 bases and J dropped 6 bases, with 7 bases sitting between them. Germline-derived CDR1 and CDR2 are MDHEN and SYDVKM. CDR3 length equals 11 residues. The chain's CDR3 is CASRIGDTQYF. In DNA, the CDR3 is TGTGCCAGCAGGATAGGGGATACGCAGTATTTT.

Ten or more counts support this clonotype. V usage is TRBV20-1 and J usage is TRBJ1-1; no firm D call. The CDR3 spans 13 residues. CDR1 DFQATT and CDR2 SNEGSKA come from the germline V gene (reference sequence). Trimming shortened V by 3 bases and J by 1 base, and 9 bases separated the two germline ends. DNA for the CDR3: TGCAGTGCTAGTCGTCCGGAGAACACTGAAGCTTTCTTT. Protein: CSASRPENTEAFF.

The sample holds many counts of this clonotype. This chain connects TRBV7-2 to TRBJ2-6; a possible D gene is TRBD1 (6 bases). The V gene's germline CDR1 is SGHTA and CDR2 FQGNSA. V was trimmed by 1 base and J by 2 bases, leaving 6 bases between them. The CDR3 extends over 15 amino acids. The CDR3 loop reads CASSLGTAGANVLTF. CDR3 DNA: TGTGCCAGCAGCTTAGGGACAGCTGGGGCCAACGTCCTGACTTTC.

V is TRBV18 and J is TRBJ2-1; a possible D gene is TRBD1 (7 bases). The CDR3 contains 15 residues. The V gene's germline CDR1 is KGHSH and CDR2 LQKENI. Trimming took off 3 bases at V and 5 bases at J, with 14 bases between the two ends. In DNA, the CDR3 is TGTGCCAGCTCACCGGGCAGGGGGGTAAACAATGAGCAGTTCTTC. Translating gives CASSPGRGVNNEQFF.

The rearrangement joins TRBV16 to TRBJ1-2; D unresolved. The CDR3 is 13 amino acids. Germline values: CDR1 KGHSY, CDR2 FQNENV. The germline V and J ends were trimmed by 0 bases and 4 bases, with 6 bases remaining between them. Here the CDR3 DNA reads TGTGCCAGCAGCCAATCGACCGGCTATGGCTACACCTTC. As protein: CASSQSTGYGYTF.